This TCR beta chain was sequenced for a study of blood T cell repertoires in COVID-19. TCRdb keeps only in-frame clones here, not all; method: immunoSEQ multiplex PCR. The data hold around 150,000 clones, with 85% observed a single time. The CDR3 is 13 residues long. The germline gives CDR1 MNHEY, CDR2 SVGAGI. Deletions cut 6 bases from V and 5 bases from J, with 13 bases between. This TCR came from a woman aged 40 to 50 who had recovered from COVID-19. The chain is built from TRBV6-5 and TRBJ1-1; D call uncertain. The sequenced sample consisted of PBMCs or T cells enriched from blood (not recorded which). CDR3 loop: CASSRATGTEAFF. The CDR3 nucleotides read TGTGCCAGCAGCCGCGCGACGGGAACTGAAGCTTTCTTT.